The rows below give T cell receptor beta chains drawn from one sample of a study of technical replicates of blood from a few donors. Here immunoSEQ multiplex PCR was the method, and the copy in TCRdb shows in-frame clones only, minus some. The table lists 80,000 to 85,000 clones, around 91% of them singletons, with approximately 0.39% in the top ten. Material for sequencing was T cells isolated from PBMCs. These receptors came from a human donor in good health. The CDR3 runs from the conserved cysteine through the conserved F or W. D genes are given only for firm matches. Clone sizes are given selectively: once, few, many, or a class where the clone is expanded.

d_call | j_call | clone_size | v_call | cdr3_nt | cdr3_aa
NA | TRBJ1-1 | few | TRBV5-1 | TGCGCCAGCAGCTTGAACAGCGGGAACACTGAAGCTTTCTTT | CASSLNSGNTEAFF
NA | TRBJ1-2 | NA | TRBV4-2 | TGTGCCAGCAGCCTGGCGGATTCCTATGGCTACACCTTC | CASSLADSYGYTF
TRBD1 | TRBJ1-1 | NA | TRBV28 | TGTGCCAGCAGCCCAGTCCGACAGGGGGCTAAGGAGACTGAAGCTTTCTTT | CASSPVRQGAKETEAFF
NA | TRBJ1-2 | NA | TRBV27 | TGTGCCAGCAGTCCCGGCGGCAGCTACTATGGCTACACCTTC | CASSPGGSYYGYTF
NA | TRBJ2-7 | NA | TRBV4-3 | TGCGCCAGCAGCCAGACTAGTGTCGACGAGCAGTACTTC | CASSQTSVDEQYF
TRBD2 | TRBJ2-6 | NA | TRBV7-2 | TGTGCCAGCAGCTTAGTCTTAGCGGGACTATCTGGGGCCAACGTCCTGACTTTC | CASSLVLAGLSGANVLTF
NA | TRBJ2-5 | NA | TRBV4-3 | TGCGCCAGCAGTTATCAAATTCAGGAAGAGACCCAGTACTTC | CASSYQIQEETQYF
TRBD1 | TRBJ2-7 | NA | TRBV7-9 | TGTGCCAGCAGCAAACAGGGGACAAGTCGCGAGCAGTACTTC | CASSKQGTSREQYF
NA | TRBJ2-3 | NA | TRBV6-5 | TGTGCCACCGCGACAGGACAATCTAGCACAGATACGCAGTATTTT | CATATGQSSTDTQYF
NA | TRBJ1-4 | NA | TRBV7-2 | TGTGCCAGCAGCTGGGGGCCAGCAAATGAAAAACTGTTTTTT | CASSWGPANEKLFF
TRBD1 | TRBJ2-7 | NA | TRBV15 | TGTGCCACCAGCCGATACAGGGGGCTCGGGGAGCAGTACTTC | CATSRYRGLGEQYF
NA | TRBJ1-1 | few | TRBV7-6 | TGTGCCAGCAGCTTAGAGTATCAGGGTCCCGAAGCTTTCTTT | CASSLEYQGPEAFF
NA | TRBJ2-3 | NA | TRBV9 | TGTGCCAGCAGCTACGCAGACACAGATACGCAGTATTTT | CASSYADTDTQYF
TRBD1 | TRBJ1-4 | NA | TRBV7-2 | TGTGCCAGCAGCCCGAGGACAGGGGGGAGTGAAAAACTGTTTTTT | CASSPRTGGSEKLFF
TRBD1 | TRBJ1-2 | NA | TRBV29-1 | TGCAGCGTAACAGGGGATAACTATGGCTACACCTTC | CSVTGDNYGYTF
TRBD2 | TRBJ2-7 | NA | TRBV11-2 | TGTGCCAGCAGCTTCGGCGGGAGGAGCTCCTACGAGCAGTACTTC | CASSFGGRSSYEQYF
TRBD1 | TRBJ1-3 | NA | TRBV19 | TGTGCCAGTAGTACTACAGGGGGCCCTTTCTCTGGAAACACCATATATTTT | CASSTTGGPFSGNTIYF
NA | TRBJ1-2 | NA | TRBV28 | TGTGCCAGCAGTTTAGAGCCGGGACATTATGGCTACACCTTC | CASSLEPGHYGYTF
TRBD1 | TRBJ1-4 | NA | TRBV27 | TGTGCCAGCAGTTTTAACAGGGGAGAAAAACTGTTTTTT | CASSFNRGEKLFF
NA | TRBJ1-4 | NA | TRBV7-2 | TGTGCCAGCAGTTGGACTGGGATTGCTGAAAAACTGTTTTTT | CASSWTGIAEKLFF
TRBD1 | TRBJ2-7 | NA | TRBV7-9 | TGTGCCAGCAGCTCCCGACAGGGGAAAACCTACGAGCAGTACTTC | CASSSRQGKTYEQYF
NA | TRBJ1-2 | NA | TRBV27 | TGTGCCAGCAGTTTATCTGACAGTAACTATGGCTACACCTTC | CASSLSDSNYGYTF
NA | TRBJ2-2 | NA | TRBV4-2 | TGTGCCAGCAGCCAAGTAATAGGATGGGAGAGCGGGGAGCTGTTTTTT | CASSQVIGWESGELFF
NA | TRBJ1-1 | NA | TRBV19 | TGTGCCAGTAGTAGGGGGCCTACGGCCACTGAAGCTTTCTTT | CASSRGPTATEAFF
NA | TRBJ1-1 | NA | TRBV28 | TGTGCCAGCAGTCTAGCCGGGATAATGAACACTGAAGCTTTCTTT | CASSLAGIMNTEAFF
NA | TRBJ1-2 | NA | TRBV5-1 | TGCGCCAGCACCTTGGCCGCGGATCGCTATGGCTACACCTTC | CASTLAADRYGYTF
NA | TRBJ1-4 | NA | TRBV10-2 | TGCGCCAGCAGCAATAATGAAAAACTGTTTTTT | CASSNNEKLFF
TRBD2 | TRBJ2-1 | NA | TRBV30 | TGTGCCTGGAGTGTGGGTAGCGGGAGAGGGGAGCAGTTCTTC | CAWSVGSGRGEQFF
TRBD2 | TRBJ2-1 | NA | TRBV25-1 | TGTGCCAGCAGTCCCGAAGCGGGGGTCTACAATGAGCAGTTCTTC | CASSPEAGVYNEQFF
TRBD1 | TRBJ2-1 | NA | TRBV9 | TGTGCCAGCAGCGTTCGGACAGGGGCCAATTTTTACAATGAGCAGTTCTTC | CASSVRTGANFYNEQFF
NA | TRBJ2-6 | NA | TRBV5-1 | TGCGCCAGCAGCTTGGCAGGTGCTGGGGCCAACGTCCTGACTTTC | CASSLAGAGANVLTF
NA | TRBJ1-2 | NA | TRBV2 | TGTGCCAGCAGTGGACAGTACTATGGCTACACCTTC | CASSGQYYGYTF
NA | TRBJ1-3 | NA | TRBV7-9 | TGTGCCAGCATACTAGAGGGAAACACCATATATTTT | CASILEGNTIYF
NA | TRBJ1-4 | NA | TRBV30 | TGTGCCTGGAACCCAGGGGTCTCATCAACTAATGAAAAACTGTTTTTT | CAWNPGVSSTNEKLFF
NA | TRBJ2-7 | NA | TRBV28 | TGTGCCAGCAGCTCCGGGACACTCTACGAGCAGTACTTC | CASSSGTLYEQYF
NA | TRBJ2-1 | NA | TRBV6-5 | TGTGCCAGCAGAAAACAGGGCCACAATGAGCAGTTCTTC | CASRKQGHNEQFF